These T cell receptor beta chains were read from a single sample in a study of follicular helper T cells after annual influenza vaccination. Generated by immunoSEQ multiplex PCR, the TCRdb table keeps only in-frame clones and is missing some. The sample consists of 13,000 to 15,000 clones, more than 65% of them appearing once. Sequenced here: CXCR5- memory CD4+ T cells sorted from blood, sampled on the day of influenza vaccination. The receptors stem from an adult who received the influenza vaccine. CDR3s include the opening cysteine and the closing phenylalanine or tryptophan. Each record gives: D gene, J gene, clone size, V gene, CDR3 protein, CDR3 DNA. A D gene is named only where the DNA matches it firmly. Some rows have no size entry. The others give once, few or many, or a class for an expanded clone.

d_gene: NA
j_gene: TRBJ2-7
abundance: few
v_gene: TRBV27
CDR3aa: CASSMTPYEQYF
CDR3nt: TGTGCCAGCAGTATGACCCCCTACGAGCAGTACTTC

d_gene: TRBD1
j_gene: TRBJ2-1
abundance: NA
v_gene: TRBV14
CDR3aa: CASSQAQRGTELYNEQFF
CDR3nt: TGTGCCAGCAGCCAAGCCCAAAGGGGGACAGAGCTGTACAATGAGCAGTTCTTC

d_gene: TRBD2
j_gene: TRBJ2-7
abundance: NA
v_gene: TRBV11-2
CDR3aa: CASSYKGTSGGPSYEQYF
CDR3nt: TGTGCCAGCAGCTATAAGGGGACTAGCGGGGGGCCTTCCTACGAGCAGTACTTC

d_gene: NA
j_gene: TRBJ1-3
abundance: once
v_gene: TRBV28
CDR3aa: CASRTGGNTIYF
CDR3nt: TGTGCCAGCAGGACAGGAGGAAACACCATATATTTT

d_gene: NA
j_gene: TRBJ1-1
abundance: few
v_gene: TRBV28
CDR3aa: CASKGNTEAFF
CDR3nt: TGTGCCAGCAAGGGGAACACTGAAGCTTTCTTT

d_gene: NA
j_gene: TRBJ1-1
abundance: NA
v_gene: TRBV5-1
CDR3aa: CASSLEFGFYTEAFF
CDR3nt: TGCGCCAGCAGCTTGGAATTTGGGTTTTACACTGAAGCTTTCTTT

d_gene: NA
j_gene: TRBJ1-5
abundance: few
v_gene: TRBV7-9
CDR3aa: CASSLAGGPNQPQHF
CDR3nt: TGTGCCAGCAGCTTAGCGGGCGGACCCAATCAGCCCCAGCATTTT

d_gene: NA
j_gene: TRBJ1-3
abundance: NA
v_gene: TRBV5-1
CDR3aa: CASSSGQEDTIYF
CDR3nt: TGCGCCAGCAGCTCCGGGCAGGAGGACACCATATATTTT

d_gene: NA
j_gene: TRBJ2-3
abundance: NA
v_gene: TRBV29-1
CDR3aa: CSVGSGGVRDTQYF
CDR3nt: TGCAGCGTGGGCTCAGGGGGGGTAAGAGATACGCAGTATTTT

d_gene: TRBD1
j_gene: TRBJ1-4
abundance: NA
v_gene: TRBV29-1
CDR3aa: CSVTGGEEKLFF
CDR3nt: TGCAGCGTCACAGGGGGAGAAGAAAAACTGTTTTTT

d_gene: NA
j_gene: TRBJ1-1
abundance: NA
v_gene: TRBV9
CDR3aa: CASSLHFRGPEAFF
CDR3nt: TGTGCCAGCAGTCTCCATTTCCGGGGCCCTGAAGCTTTCTTT

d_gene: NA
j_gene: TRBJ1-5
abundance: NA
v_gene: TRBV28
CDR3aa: CASSSEPGNQPQHF
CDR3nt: TGTGCCAGCAGTTCGGAGCCGGGGAATCAGCCCCAGCATTTT

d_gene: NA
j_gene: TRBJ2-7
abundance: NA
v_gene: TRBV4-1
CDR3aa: CASSPLGHGYEQYF
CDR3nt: TGCGCCAGCAGCCCCCTGGGGCACGGTTACGAGCAGTACTTC

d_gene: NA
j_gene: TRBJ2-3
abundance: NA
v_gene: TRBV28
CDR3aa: CASSTAGEGDTQYF
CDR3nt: TGTGCCAGCAGTACGGCAGGGGAGGGAGATACGCAGTATTTT

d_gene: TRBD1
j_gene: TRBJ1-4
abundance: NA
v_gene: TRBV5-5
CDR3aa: CASSWWTGSNEKLFF
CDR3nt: TGTGCCAGCAGCTGGTGGACAGGGAGTAATGAAAAACTGTTTTTT

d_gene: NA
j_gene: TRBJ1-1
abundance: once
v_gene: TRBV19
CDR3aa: CASSSPARRLEAFF
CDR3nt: TGTGCCAGTAGTAGTCCCGCCCGGAGACTTGAAGCTTTCTTT

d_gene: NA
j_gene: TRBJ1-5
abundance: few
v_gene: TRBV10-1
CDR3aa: CASSEAGAYSNQPQHF
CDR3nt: TGCGCCAGCAGTGAGGCGGGAGCTTATAGCAATCAGCCCCAGCATTTT

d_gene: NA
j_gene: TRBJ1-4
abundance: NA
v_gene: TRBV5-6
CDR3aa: CASSSSPTATNEKLFF
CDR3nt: TGTGCCAGCAGCTCCAGTCCTACCGCAACTAATGAAAAACTGTTTTTT

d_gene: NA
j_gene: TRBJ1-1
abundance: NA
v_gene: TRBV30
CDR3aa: CAWSVPFLKTAAIEAFF
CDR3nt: TGTGCCTGGAGTGTACCATTTTTGAAGACAGCAGCAATCGAAGCTTTCTTT

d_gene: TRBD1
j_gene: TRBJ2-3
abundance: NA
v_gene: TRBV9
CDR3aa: CASSKGAKWTDTQYF
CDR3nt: TGTGCCAGCTCTAAGGGGGCCAAATGGACAGATACGCAGTATTTT

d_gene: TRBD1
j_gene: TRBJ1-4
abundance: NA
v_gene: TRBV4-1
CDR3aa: CASSLTGTGGTATNEKLFF
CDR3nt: TGCGCCAGCAGCCTTACCGGGACAGGGGGGACAGCAACTAATGAAAAACTGTTTTTT

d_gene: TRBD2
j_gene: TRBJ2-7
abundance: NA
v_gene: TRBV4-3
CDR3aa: CASSQGVAGNYEQYF
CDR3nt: TGCGCCAGCAGCCAAGGGGTAGCGGGTAACTACGAGCAGTACTTC

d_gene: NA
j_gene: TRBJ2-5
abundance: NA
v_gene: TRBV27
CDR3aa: CASSFLLRWQHKETQYF
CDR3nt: TGTGCCAGCAGTTTCCTTTTGCGGTGGCAGCACAAAGAGACCCAGTACTTC

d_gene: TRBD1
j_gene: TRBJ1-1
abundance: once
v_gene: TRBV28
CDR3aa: CASSPGDSFMNTEAFF
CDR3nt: TGTGCCAGCAGTCCTGGGGACAGTTTTATGAACACTGAAGCTTTCTTT

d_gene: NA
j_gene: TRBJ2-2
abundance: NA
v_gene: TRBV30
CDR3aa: CAWKSGVHTGELFF
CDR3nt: TGTGCCTGGAAGTCAGGGGTCCACACCGGGGAGCTGTTTTTT

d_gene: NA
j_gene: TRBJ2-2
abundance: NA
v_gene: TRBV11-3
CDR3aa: CASSHRDPGELFF
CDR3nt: TGTGCCAGCAGCCACCGGGACCCAGGGGAGCTGTTTTTT

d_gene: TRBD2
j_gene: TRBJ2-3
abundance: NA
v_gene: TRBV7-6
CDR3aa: CASSFVRGDPQYF
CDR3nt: TGTGCCAGCAGCTTCGTTCGGGGGGACCCTCAGTATTTT

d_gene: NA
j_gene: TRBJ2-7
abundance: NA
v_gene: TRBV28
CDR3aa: CASSSRGVMVHEQYF
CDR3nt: TGTGCCAGCAGCTCCCGGGGCGTGATGGTCCACGAGCAGTACTTC

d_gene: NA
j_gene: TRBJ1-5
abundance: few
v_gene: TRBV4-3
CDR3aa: CASSQAREDQPQHF
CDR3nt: TGCGCCAGCAGCCAAGCCAGGGAGGATCAGCCCCAGCATTTT

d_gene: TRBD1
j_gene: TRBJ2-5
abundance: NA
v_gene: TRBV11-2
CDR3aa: CASSLYPLRQGPLAQYF
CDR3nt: TGTGCCAGCAGCCTTTATCCCCTAAGACAGGGACCGCTGGCCCAGTACTTC

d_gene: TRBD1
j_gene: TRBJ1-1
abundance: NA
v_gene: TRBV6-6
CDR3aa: CASRRQGNTEAFF
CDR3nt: TGTGCCAGCAGGCGACAGGGGAACACTGAAGCTTTCTTT

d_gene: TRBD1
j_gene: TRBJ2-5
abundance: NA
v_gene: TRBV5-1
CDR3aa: CASSLVTGGQETQYF
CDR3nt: TGCGCCAGCAGCTTGGTAACAGGGGGCCAAGAGACCCAGTACTTC

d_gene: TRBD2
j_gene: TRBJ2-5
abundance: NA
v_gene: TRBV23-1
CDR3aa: CASSQRTSGGHQETQYF
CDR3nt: TGCGCCAGCAGTCAAAGGACTAGCGGGGGTCACCAAGAGACCCAGTACTTC

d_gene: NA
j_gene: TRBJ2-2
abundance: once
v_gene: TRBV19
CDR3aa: CASSPGQITGELFF
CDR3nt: TGTGCCAGTAGCCCGGGACAAATCACCGGGGAGCTGTTTTTT

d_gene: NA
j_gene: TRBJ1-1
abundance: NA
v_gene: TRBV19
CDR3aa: CASRVPLGNTEAFF
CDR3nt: TGTGCCAGTCGCGTCCCACTAGGGAACACTGAAGCTTTCTTT

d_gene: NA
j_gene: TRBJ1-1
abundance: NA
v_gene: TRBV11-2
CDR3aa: CASSLVSDGSGEAFF
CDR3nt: TGTGCCAGCAGCTTAGTCTCAGACGGAAGTGGGGAAGCTTTCTTT

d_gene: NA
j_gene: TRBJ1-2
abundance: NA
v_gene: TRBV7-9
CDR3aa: CASSLGTRRIYGYTF
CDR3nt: TGTGCCAGCAGCTTAGGGACCAGGAGGATCTATGGCTACACCTTC

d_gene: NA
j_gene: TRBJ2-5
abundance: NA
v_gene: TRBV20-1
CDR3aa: CSARRAEAQYF
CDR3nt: TGCAGTGCTAGGCGAGCTGAGGCCCAGTACTTC

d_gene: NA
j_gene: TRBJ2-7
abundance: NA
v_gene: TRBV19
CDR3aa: CASRRASTYEQYF
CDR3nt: TGTGCCAGTCGCCGAGCATCTACCTACGAGCAGTACTTC

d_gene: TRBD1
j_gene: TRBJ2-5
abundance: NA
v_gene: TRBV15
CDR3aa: CATSSGTAEETQYF
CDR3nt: TGTGCCACCAGCAGCGGGACAGCAGAAGAGACCCAGTACTTC